Below, one T cell receptor (beta chain) is given with its context. Its antigen is not known. This record belongs to a study of Ad26.COV2.S vaccination and SARS-CoV-2 variants. As for the study in general: The authors gave Ad26.COV2.S intramuscularly, either once or twice 56 days apart. Study observations and caveats: It was reported that spike-specific CD8+ and CD4+ T cell responses were substantially broad after vaccination. People who got the vaccine or the placebo had similar non-spike TCR breadth.

Trimming cost V 4 bases and J 4 bases, with 17 bases left between them. Germline CDR1 SGHTA, CDR2 FQGNSA. The CDR3 has 16 amino acids. TCRdb's copy holds only in-frame clones and misses some; the assay was immunoSEQ multiplex PCR. This table holds approximately 400,000 clones, roughly four fifths found once. Treatment given: about 20 received Ad26.COV2.S at low or high dose, single or two shots; roughly five received placebo; per-sample allocation not given. Samples came from day 63 after the first vaccine or placebo injection. Material: peripheral blood, obtained in a trial of Ad26.COV2.S vaccine versus placebo. The chain combines TRBV7-2 with TRBJ2-1, with a tentative D call TRBD2 (6 bases). This sequence originates from a person aged 18-65 years who received the Ad26.COV2.S COVID-19 vaccine or a placebo. Here the CDR3 reads CASSWGTRTGYNEQFF. The CDR3 DNA reads TGTGCCAGCAGCTGGGGGACTCGGACTGGGTACAATGAGCAGTTCTTC.